A single sample is the source of the 26 T cell receptor beta chains below, sequenced in a study of blood T cells in healthy people across ages. A second PCR, run for roughly 7 to 11 cycles, used a sample-barcoded 5' primer plus a J-beta primer mix. TCRdb used MiXCR to reprocess the 5' RACE reads, holding one entry per CDR3 protein. The sample shows under 1,000,000 distinct CDR3 sequences, under 40% of them seen only once. The material sequenced was blood. The receptor source for this set is a man aged 18-30 years in good health.

A note on this clonotype: One base away lies a much larger clone, so this may be a sequencing read error. This chain uses TRBV20-1 with TRBJ2-7; D remains ambiguous. Germline CDR1 reads DFQATT; CDR2 reads SNEGSKA (reference sequence). The CDR3 is made up of 13 amino acids. V was trimmed by 6 bases and J by 7 bases, leaving 19 bases between them. CDR3 region: CSAQRTAYNEQYF. CDR3 DNA: TGCAGTGCCCAACGGACGGCCTACAATGAGCAGTACTTC.

The chain employs TRBV7-2 and TRBJ2-1; D call uncertain. CDR3 length: 15 residues. V was cut by 0 bases and J by 7 bases, with 13 bases left in between. The germline V gene encodes CDR1 SGHTA and CDR2 FQGNSA. The CDR3 bases are TGTGCCAGCAGCTTAGCGCCCCTTAGGGTGAATGAGCAGTTCTTC. As protein: CASSLAPLRVNEQFF.

The rearrangement joins TRBV12-3 or TRBV12-4 to TRBJ2-1; D unresolved. V was pared by 8 bases and J by 5 bases, with 10 bases between. The CDR3 is 12 residues long. The CDR3 region has the DNA TGTGCCAGCGCGTACTTTCACAATGAGCAGTTCTTC. This translates into CASAYFHNEQFF.

The chain couples TRBV2 to TRBJ2-4, with 12 bases identical to TRBD2. The length of the CDR3 is 15 residues. J lost 7 bases, V lost 7 bases, and 8 bases had no gene match. From germline, CDR1 is SNHLY and CDR2 FYNNEI. CDR3 sequence reads: CASNRLAGGSNIQYF. The CDR3 region has the DNA TGTGCCAGCAATCGGCTAGCGGGGGGGTCTAACATTCAGTACTTC.

For this clonotype: This could be a read error, since a much larger clone is one nucleotide away. This chain links TRBV20-1 with TRBJ1-2; tentative D call: TRBD1 (5 bases). Trimming left V 6 bases short and J 7 bases short, with 15 bases between. From germline, CDR1 is DFQATT and CDR2 SNEGSKA (reference sequence). The CDR3 has 12 amino acids. Here the CDR3 DNA reads TGCAGTGCCGAGGCAGGGAATTTTGGCTACACCTTC. Translated, it gives CSAEAGNFGYTF.

This clonotype came up a few times. The chain employs TRBV2 and TRBJ2-3; possibly TRBD1 for D (6 bases). Looked up from germline, CDR1 is SNHLY and CDR2 is FYNNEI. The CDR3 has 13 residues. V gave up 10 bases and J gave up 0 bases, with 11 bases separating them. The CDR3 is CAIRDKSTDTQYF. DNA of the CDR3: TGTGCCATCCGGGACAAGAGCACAGATACGCAGTATTTT.

The chain is built from TRBV12-3 or TRBV12-4 and TRBJ1-1; a weak D match, TRBD1 (5 bases). The CDR3 contains 12 residues. V lost 3 bases and J 6 bases, leaving 8 bases between the germline ends. CDR3 DNA sequence: TGTGCCAGCAGTTTCATAGGGGCTGAAGCTTTCTTT. It specifies CASSFIGAEAFF.

On this clonotype itself: This may come from a read error, since a much larger clone is one base off. The rearrangement joins TRBV12-3 or TRBV12-4 to TRBJ2-7; unclear D gene. V was clipped by 5 bases and J by 7 bases, with 21 bases between them. This CDR3 comprises 15 residues. In nucleotides, the CDR3 is TGTGCCAGCAGTCCGGACCACAACTCCTACAATGAGCAGTACTTC. Its translation is CASSPDHNSYNEQYF.

The CDR3 protein is CASSSPHRGIYQPQHF. As DNA, the CDR3 is TGTGCCAGCAGTTCTCCCCACAGGGGTATATATCAGCCCCAGCATTTT. The chain couples TRBV28 to TRBJ1-5, with 7 bases lining up with TRBD1. In germline, CDR1 is MDHEN, CDR2 SYDVKM. The CDR3 length is 16 residues. After removal of 4 bases from V and 5 bases from J, the junction contained 11 bases not matched to a gene. The full variable domain, in which reference TRBV28 and TRBJ1-5 provide the parts outside the CDR3, is DVKVTQSSRYLVKRTGEKVFLECVQDMDHENMFWYRQDPGLGLRLIYFSYDVKMKEKGDIPEGYSVSREKKERFSLILESASTNQTSMYLCASSSPHRGIYQPQHFGDGTRLSIL.

This clonotype was observed a few times. The V and J genes are TRBV4-3 and TRBJ1-1; maybe TRBD1 (5 bases). With 1 base removed from V and 4 bases from J, the gap between germline ends came to 10 bases. The length of the CDR3 is 14 residues. Germline lookup yields CDR1 LGHNA and CDR2 YSLEER. DNA of the CDR3: TGCGCCAGCAGCCAAGCAGGGTTCGGCACTGAAGCTTTCTTT. It codes for CASSQAGFGTEAFF.

The chain is built from TRBV27 and TRBJ2-4; D is possibly TRBD1 (6 bases). This CDR3 is 17 amino acids long. Germline V gene lookup returns CDR1 MNHEY and CDR2 SMNVEV (reference sequence). The germline V and J ends were trimmed by 4 bases and 2 bases, with 18 bases remaining between them. This CDR3 reads CASSSRGVGLTKNIQYF. CDR3 in DNA: TGTGCCAGCAGTTCCAGGGGTGTAGGGCTGACCAAAAACATTCAGTACTTC.

This chain links TRBV5-1 with TRBJ2-5, with TRBD1 identical over 9 bases. Per germline, CDR1 SGHRS and CDR2 YFSETQ. Germline trimming cut 4 bases from V and 2 bases from J; bases unmatched to any gene: 9. The CDR3 has 16 amino acids. The CDR3 region has the DNA TGCGCCAGCAGCATCTCCGTCGGGACAGGGCAAGAGACCCAGTACTTC. It translates to CASSISVGTGQETQYF.

V and J are TRBV3-1 and TRBJ2-1, with 8 nucleotides matching TRBD1. The CDR3 totals 15 residues. Germline assignment: CDR1 LGHDT and CDR2 YNNKEL (reference sequence). V lost 3 bases and J lost 6; bases outside the gene matches: 7. CDR3 bases: TGTGCCAGCAGCCATGGGGCAGGGGGCTGCAATGAGCAGTTCTTC. Translating gives CASSHGAGGCNEQFF.

The J gene is TRBJ2-3, the V gene TRBV20-1; weak D call: TRBD1 (6 bases). The V and J ends lost 4 bases and 10 bases respectively, with 21 bases between them. The CDR3 sequence is 14 residues long. Per germline, CDR1 DFQATT and CDR2 SNEGSKA (reference sequence). DNA for the CDR3: TGCAGTGCTACTCGACAGGCGGGCCGGAGTGCGCAGTATTTT. Translated: CSATRQAGRSAQYF.

This clonotype appeared a single time. The chain is built from TRBV10-3 and TRBJ1-1, with D perhaps matching TRBD1 (6 bases). This CDR3 has 14 amino acids. V was trimmed by 6 bases and J by 4 bases, leaving 15 bases between them. CDR1 and CDR2 (germline): ENHRY, SYGVKD. In nucleotides, the CDR3 is TGTGCCATCAGGGGGGCCCCCGGGGGCACTGAAGCTTTCTTT. It codes for CAIRGAPGGTEAFF.

There are many counts of this clonotype. This CDR3 is CSAQPGHPKNIQYF. CDR3 nucleotide sequence: TGCAGTGCTCAACCGGGACACCCAAAAAACATTCAGTACTTC. The gene calls are TRBV20-1 and TRBJ2-4, with D perhaps TRBD1 (6 bases). Trimming shortened V by 5 bases and J by 4 bases, and 15 bases separated the two germline ends. Per germline, CDR1 DFQATT and CDR2 SNEGSKA (reference sequence). The CDR3 contains 14 residues.

In this sample, this clonotype turned up a few times. The J gene is TRBJ2-1, the V gene TRBV3-1; D ambiguous. Trimming took 0 bases from V and 7 from J, leaving 13 bases between them. Germline assignment: CDR1 LGHDT and CDR2 YNNKEL (reference sequence). CDR3 length equals 15 residues. CDR3 sequence (DNA): TGTGCCAGCAGCCAAGATGTGGGATATACAAATGAGCAGTTCTTC. This gives the protein CASSQDVGYTNEQFF.

The rearrangement uses TRBV27 and TRBJ2-2; D is undetermined. The CDR3 loop spans 14 amino acids. Germline V gene sequence: CDR1 MNHEY, CDR2 SMNVEV (reference sequence). Trimming stripped 3 bases from V and 3 bases from J, with 8 bases between. CDR3: CASSFRPYTGELFF. In nucleotides, the CDR3 is TGTGCCAGCAGTTTCCGACCATACACCGGGGAGCTGTTTTTT.

This clonotype was seen a few times. The gene calls are TRBV20-1 and TRBJ1-1; 7 positions match TRBD1. CDR3 length: 12 amino acids. V lost 5 bases and J lost 7; bases outside the gene matches: 7. Germline lookup yields CDR1 DFQATT and CDR2 SNEGSKA (reference sequence). The CDR3, as DNA: TGCAGTGCTCCCGGACAGGCTAATGAAGCTTTCTTT. Translated, it gives CSAPGQANEAFF.

As regards this clonotype: A much larger clone differs from this one at a single base, so this may be a read error. This chain's CDR3 is CAASRGGGYGYTF. DNA for the CDR3: TGTGCCGCCAGCCGAGGAGGGGGCTATGGCTACACCTTC. The genes are TRBV15 and TRBJ1-2; tentative D call: TRBD1 (6 bases). This CDR3 is 13 amino acids long. Germline V gene sequence: CDR1 LNHNV, CDR2 YYDKDF (reference sequence).

This clonotype was observed a handful of times. The J gene is TRBJ1-1, the V gene TRBV29-1; D call uncertain. The CDR3 has 15 amino acids. Germline CDR1 reads SQVTM; CDR2 reads ANQGSEA. The germline V and J ends were trimmed by 0 bases and 0 bases, with 11 bases remaining between them. The CDR3 DNA sequence: TGCAGCGTTGAAGAGCGGAAAATCATGAACACTGAAGCTTTCTTT. Protein: CSVEERKIMNTEAFF.

In this sample, this clonotype turned up a few times. The junction and the germline gene differ at one end; a read error may be behind it. The CDR3 sequence: CAGSLVGQFF. Written as DNA, the CDR3 is TGTGCCGGCAGCTTAGTGGGGCAGTTCTTC. The rearrangement uses TRBV11-2 and TRBJ2-1, with D unclear. The CDR3 runs to 10 residues. The germline V gene encodes CDR1 SGHAT and CDR2 FQNNGV.

This rearrangement joins TRBV28 to TRBJ1-2; the match to TRBD1 covers 7 bases. Germline V gene lookup returns CDR1 MDHEN and CDR2 SYDVKM. With V trimmed by 7 bases and J by 4 bases, 18 bases remained unmatched. This CDR3 comprises 17 residues. DNA for the CDR3: TGTGCCAGCACCCCGGAAAGGGACAGTGTGGGATTCTATGGCTACACCTTC. The encoded protein is CASTPERDSVGFYGYTF.

This clonotype was counted only a few times. The gene calls are TRBV5-5 and TRBJ2-1, with 7 bases matching TRBD1. Unmatched junction bases numbered 7, after V lost 4 bases and J lost 3 bases. The germline CDR1 and CDR2 sequences are SGHKS and YYEKEE (reference sequence). This CDR3 region has 15 residues. The CDR3 reads CASSPGTAYYNEQFF. Written as DNA, the CDR3 is TGTGCCAGCAGCCCGGGGACAGCCTACTACAATGAGCAGTTCTTC.

This clonotype showed up many times. The chain has TRBV25-1 and TRBJ1-1; D gene unclear. The CDR3 runs to 12 residues. V lost 3 bases and J lost 4, with 6 bases in between. Germline V CDR1 and CDR2: MGHDK, SYGVNS. This CDR3 is CASSDRGTEAFF. CDR3 DNA sequence: TGTGCCAGCAGTGATAGAGGCACTGAAGCTTTCTTT.

The chain has TRBV7-9 and TRBJ2-1; weak D call: TRBD1 (5 bases). The CDR3 is 14 residues long. V lost 0 bases to trimming and J lost 6 bases, with 9 bases between them. Per the germline V gene, CDR1 is SEHNR and CDR2 is FQNEAQ (reference sequence). The CDR3 region is CASSLAQVTNEQFF. CDR3 DNA: TGTGCCAGCAGCTTAGCACAGGTAACCAATGAGCAGTTCTTC.